Detailed here is one TCR beta chain. Germline V gene lookup returns CDR1 GTSNPN and CDR2 SVGIG (reference sequence). This CDR3 has 15 residues. Trimming removed 0 bases from V and 1 base from J, with 11 bases in between. In TCRdb, the RT-PCR reads were re-called with MiXCR into one record per CDR3 protein. The sample has fewer than 800,000 distinct CDR3 sequences; approximately 15% are singletons. The material sequenced was memory CD4+ T cells from blood. This sequence joins TRBV30 and TRBJ2-3; possibly TRBD1 or TRBD2 for D (5 bases each). This TCR came from a female donor in good health, serving as a healthy control. The CDR3 DNA sequence: TGTGCCTGGAGTGTGGGTGGGGGAGGCACAGATACGCAGTATTTT. It encodes CAWSVGGGGTDTQYF. Full variable domain (outside the CDR3, taken from reference TRBV30 and TRBJ2-3): SQTIHQWPATLVQPVGSPLSLECTVEGTSNPNLYWYRQAAGRGLQLLFYSVGIGQISSEVPQNLSASRPQDRQFILSSKKLLLSDSGFYLCAWSVGGGGTDTQYFGPGTRLTVL.